This TCR beta chain was sequenced in a study of beta chain features in type 1 diabetes. Regarding the study as a whole: Shorter TCRB CDR3s, moderately but significantly so, were found in Type 1 diabetes patients in all four CD4+ subsets.

Expressed TCRB transcripts were sequenced, since all the RNA that had been isolated was reverse transcribed. The assay was immunoSEQ multiplex PCR, and TCRdb's table has in-frame clones only and misses some. The table shows about 370,000 clones, with around 9.6% occurring only once. CDR1 is MNHNS and CDR2 is SASEGT in the germline V gene. This CDR3 region has 15 residues. V shed 6 bases and J 0 bases; nucleotides not matched to a gene: 7. This clone was observed a handful of times. What it recognizes is unknown. This receptor was taken from a man under 40 with type 1 diabetes. Sequencing was performed on central memory CD4+ T cells from blood. V usage is TRBV6-1 and J usage is TRBJ1-2; TRBD1 agrees at 7 bases. CDR3 region: CASSTSTGTNYGYTF. The CDR3 DNA follows: TGTGCCAGCAGCACCTCGACAGGGACTAACTATGGCTACACCTTC.